The entry below gives a single TCR beta chain sequence along with its context. The CDR3 consists of 14 residues. The J segment lost 3 bases and the V segment lost 3 bases, leaving 8 bases of the junction unmatched. In germline, CDR1 is DFQATT, CDR2 SNEGSKA (reference sequence). This sample is drawn from a study of blood T cell repertoires in COVID-19. Study-wide context: Sites across the United States, Italy and Spain contributed samples from acute and convalescent COVID-19. Sample material is recorded as cDNA or gDNA derived from T cells, B-cell-depleted T cells, or PBMCs.

As originally analysed: Reference gene primer amplification gave nucleated cell count estimates. Only in-frame clones appear in the TCRdb table, and some are missing; sequencing was by immunoSEQ multiplex PCR. For V, J and clone size, that table is used; D and trimming come from the DNA. The sample holds 95,000 to 150,000 clones; 82% are singletons and the top ten take 4% to 5.5%. The sequence derives from a woman in her 70s with acute or convalescent COVID-19. Sequenced input: peripheral blood. This sequence joins TRBV20-1 and TRBJ2-7; the match to TRBD1 covers 7 bases. The CDR3 DNA reads as TGCAGTGCTAGTGAAGGGGGCGCATTCTACGAGCAGTACTTC. Encoded protein: CSASEGGAFYEQYF.